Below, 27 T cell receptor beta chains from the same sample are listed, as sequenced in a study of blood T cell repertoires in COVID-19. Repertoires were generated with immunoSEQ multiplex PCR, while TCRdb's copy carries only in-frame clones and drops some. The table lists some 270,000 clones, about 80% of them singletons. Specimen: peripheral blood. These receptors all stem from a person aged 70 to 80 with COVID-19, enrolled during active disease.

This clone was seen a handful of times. CDR3 in DNA: TGTGCCAGCAGCGCTAAGCCAAGCGATGAGCAGTTCTTC. It is translated as CASSAKPSDEQFF. J is TRBJ2-1 and V is TRBV9; D remains unclear. The CDR3 is made up of 13 amino acids. With 3 bases removed from V and 8 bases from J, the gap between germline ends came to 12 bases. Germline assignment: CDR1 SGDLS and CDR2 YYNGEE. The whole variable domain, remainder taken from reference TRBV9 and TRBJ2-1, is DSGVTQTPKHLITATGQRVTLRCSPRSGDLSVYWYQQSLDQGLQFLIQYYNGEERAKGNILERFSAQQFPDLHSELNLSSLELGDSALYFCASSAKPSDEQFFGPGTRLTVL.

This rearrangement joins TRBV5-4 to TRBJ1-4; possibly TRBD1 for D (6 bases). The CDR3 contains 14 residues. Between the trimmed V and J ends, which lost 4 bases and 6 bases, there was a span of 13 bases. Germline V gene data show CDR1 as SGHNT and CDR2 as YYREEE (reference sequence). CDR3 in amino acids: CASSQGLGDEKLFF. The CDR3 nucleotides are TGTGCCAGCAGCCAGGGGCTAGGGGATGAAAAACTGTTTTTT.

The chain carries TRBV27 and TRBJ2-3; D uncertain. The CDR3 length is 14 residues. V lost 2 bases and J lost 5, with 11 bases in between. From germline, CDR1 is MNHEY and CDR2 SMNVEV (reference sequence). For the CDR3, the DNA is TGTGCCAGCAGTTTAAGACTGGCCCGAGATACGCAGTATTTT. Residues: CASSLRLARDTQYF.

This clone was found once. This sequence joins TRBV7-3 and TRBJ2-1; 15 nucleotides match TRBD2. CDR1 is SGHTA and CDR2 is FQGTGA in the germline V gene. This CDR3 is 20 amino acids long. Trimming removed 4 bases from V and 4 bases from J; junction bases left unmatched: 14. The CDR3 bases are TGTGCCAGCAGCTCCCATGGGGGAGGGACTAGCGGGAGGATTTACAATGAGCAGTTCTTC. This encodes CASSSHGGGTSGRIYNEQFF.

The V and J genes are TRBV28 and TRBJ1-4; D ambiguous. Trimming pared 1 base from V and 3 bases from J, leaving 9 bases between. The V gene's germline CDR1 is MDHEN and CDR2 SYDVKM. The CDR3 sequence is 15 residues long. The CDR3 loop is CASSLSSSPNEKLFF. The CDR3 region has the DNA TGTGCCAGCAGTTTATCGTCAAGCCCTAATGAAAAACTGTTTTTT.

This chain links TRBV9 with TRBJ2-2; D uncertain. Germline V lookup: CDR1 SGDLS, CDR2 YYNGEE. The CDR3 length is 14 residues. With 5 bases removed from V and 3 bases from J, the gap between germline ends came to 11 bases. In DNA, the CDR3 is TGTGCCAGCAGGGAACAGATTGACACCGGGGAGCTGTTTTTT. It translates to CASREQIDTGELFF.

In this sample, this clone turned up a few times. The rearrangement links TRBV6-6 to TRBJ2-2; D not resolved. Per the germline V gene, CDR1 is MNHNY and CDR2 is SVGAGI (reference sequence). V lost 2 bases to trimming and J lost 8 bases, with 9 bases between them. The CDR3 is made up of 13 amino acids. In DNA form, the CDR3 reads TGTGCCAGCAGTTACAGCGATTCGGGGGAGCTGTTTTTT. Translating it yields CASSYSDSGELFF.

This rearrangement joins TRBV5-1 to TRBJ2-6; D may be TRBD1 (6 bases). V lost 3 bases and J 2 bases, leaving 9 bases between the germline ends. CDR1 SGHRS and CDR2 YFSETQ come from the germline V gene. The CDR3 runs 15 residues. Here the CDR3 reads CASSSTGTGANVLTF. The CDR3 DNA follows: TGCGCCAGCAGCTCTACAGGGACTGGGGCCAACGTCCTGACTTTC. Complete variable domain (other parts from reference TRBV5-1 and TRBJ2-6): KAGVTQTPRYLIKTRGQQVTLSCSPISGHRSVSWYQQTPGQGLQFLFEYFSETQRNKGNFPGRFSGRQFSNSRSEMNVSTLELGDSALYLCASSSTGTGANVLTFGAGSRLTVL.

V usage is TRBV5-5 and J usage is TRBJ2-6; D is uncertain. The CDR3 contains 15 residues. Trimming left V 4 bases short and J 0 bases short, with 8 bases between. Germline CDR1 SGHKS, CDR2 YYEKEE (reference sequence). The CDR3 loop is CASSPQISGANVLTF. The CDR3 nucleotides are TGTGCCAGCAGCCCTCAGATCTCTGGGGCCAACGTCCTGACTTTC.

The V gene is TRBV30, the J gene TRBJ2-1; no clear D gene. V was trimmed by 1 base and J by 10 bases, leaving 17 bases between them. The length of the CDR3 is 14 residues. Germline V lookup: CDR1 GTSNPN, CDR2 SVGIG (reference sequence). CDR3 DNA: TGTGCCTGGAGTGAGTCTAGATGGTCTCAAGAGCAGTTCTTC. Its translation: CAWSESRWSQEQFF.

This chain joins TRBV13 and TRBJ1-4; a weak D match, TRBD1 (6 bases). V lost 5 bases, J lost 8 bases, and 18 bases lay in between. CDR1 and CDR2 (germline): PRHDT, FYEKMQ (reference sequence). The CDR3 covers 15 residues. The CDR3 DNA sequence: TGTGCCAGCAGCGCGAGGGGGGGGAGCAAGGAAAAACTGTTTTTT. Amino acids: CASSARGGSKEKLFF.

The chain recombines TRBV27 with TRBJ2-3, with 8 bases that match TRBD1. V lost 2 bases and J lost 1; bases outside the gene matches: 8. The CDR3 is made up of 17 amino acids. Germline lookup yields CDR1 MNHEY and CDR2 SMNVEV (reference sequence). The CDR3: CASSLRPRGQGTDTQYF. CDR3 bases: TGTGCCAGCAGTTTACGTCCCAGGGGGCAAGGCACAGATACGCAGTATTTT.

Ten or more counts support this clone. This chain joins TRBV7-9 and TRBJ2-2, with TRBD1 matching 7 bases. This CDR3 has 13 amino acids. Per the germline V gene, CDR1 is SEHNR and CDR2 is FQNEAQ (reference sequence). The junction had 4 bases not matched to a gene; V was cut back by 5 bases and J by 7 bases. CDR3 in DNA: TGTGCCAGCAGCCTTCGACAGGGCGGGGAGCTGTTTTTT. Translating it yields CASSLRQGGELFF.

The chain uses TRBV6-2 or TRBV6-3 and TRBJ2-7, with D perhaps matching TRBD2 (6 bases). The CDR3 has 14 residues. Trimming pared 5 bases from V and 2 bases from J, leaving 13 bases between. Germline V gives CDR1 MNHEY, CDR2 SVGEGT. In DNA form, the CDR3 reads TGTGCCAGCAGTCGGGGGTTTGGGCCCTACGAGCAGTACTTC. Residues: CASSRGFGPYEQYF.

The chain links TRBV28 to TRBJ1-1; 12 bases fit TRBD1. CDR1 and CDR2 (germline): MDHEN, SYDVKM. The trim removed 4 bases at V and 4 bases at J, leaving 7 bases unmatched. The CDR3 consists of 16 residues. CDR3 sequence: CASSSGTGGSGTEAFF. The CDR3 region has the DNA TGTGCCAGCAGTTCCGGGACAGGGGGCTCAGGCACTGAAGCTTTCTTT.

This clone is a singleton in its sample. CDR3 nucleotide sequence: TGTGCCAGCAGCAACCGGGACATTCCCTACGAGCAGTACTTC. This sequence encodes CASSNRDIPYEQYF. This chain links TRBV4-2 with TRBJ2-7, with a tentative D call TRBD1 (6 bases). The CDR3 extends over 14 amino acids. With 5 bases removed from V and 2 bases from J, the gap between germline ends came to 13 bases. The V gene's germline CDR1 is LGHNA and CDR2 YNFKEQ.

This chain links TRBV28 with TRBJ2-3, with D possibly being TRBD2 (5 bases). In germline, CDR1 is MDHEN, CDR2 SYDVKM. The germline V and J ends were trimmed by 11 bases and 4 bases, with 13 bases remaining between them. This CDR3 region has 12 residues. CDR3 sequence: CASGSGSDTQYF. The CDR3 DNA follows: TGTGCCTCGGGGTCCGGGTCAGATACGCAGTATTTT.

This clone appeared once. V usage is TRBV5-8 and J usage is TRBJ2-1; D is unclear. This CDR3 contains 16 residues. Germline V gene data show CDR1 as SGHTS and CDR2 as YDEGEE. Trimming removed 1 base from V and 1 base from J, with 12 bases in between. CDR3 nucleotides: TGTGCCAGCAGCTTGACCGGAGCGAGGTCCTACAATGAGCAGTTCTTC. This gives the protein CASSLTGARSYNEQFF. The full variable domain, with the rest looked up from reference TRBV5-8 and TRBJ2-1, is EAGVTQSPTHLIKTRGQQATLRCSPISGHTSVYWYQQALGLGLQFLLWYDEGEERNRGNFPPRFSGRQFPNYSSELNVNALELEDSALYLCASSLTGARSYNEQFFGPGTRLTVL.

CDR3 region: CASRKGTGGSEQYF. CDR3 in DNA: TGTGCCAGCAGAAAAGGGACAGGGGGCTCCGAGCAGTACTTC. This sequence joins TRBV6-5 and TRBJ2-7; 12 bases are a match to TRBD1. The J segment lost 6 bases and the V segment lost 6 bases, leaving 6 bases of the junction unmatched. The germline V gene has CDR1 MNHEY and CDR2 SVGAGI. CDR3 length: 14 residues.

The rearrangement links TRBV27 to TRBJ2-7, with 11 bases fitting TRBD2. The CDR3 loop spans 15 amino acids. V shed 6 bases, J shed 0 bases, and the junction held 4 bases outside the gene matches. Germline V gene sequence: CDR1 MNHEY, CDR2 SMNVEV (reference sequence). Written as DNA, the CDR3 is TGTGCCAGCAGCTTAGCGGGAGGGTCCTCCTACGAGCAGTACTTC. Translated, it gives CASSLAGGSSYEQYF.

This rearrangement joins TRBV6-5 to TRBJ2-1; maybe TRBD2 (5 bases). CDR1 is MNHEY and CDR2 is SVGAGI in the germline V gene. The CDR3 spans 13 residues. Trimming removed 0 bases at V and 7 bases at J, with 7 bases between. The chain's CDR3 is CASSYSTTNEQFF. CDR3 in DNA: TGTGCCAGCAGTTACTCGACTACTAATGAGCAGTTCTTC.

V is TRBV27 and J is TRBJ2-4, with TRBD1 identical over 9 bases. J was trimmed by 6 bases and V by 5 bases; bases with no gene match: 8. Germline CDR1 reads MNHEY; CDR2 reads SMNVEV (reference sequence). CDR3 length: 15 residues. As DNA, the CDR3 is TGTGCCAGCAGTAACAGGGGGCCACTCGGAAACATTCAGTACTTC. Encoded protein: CASSNRGPLGNIQYF.

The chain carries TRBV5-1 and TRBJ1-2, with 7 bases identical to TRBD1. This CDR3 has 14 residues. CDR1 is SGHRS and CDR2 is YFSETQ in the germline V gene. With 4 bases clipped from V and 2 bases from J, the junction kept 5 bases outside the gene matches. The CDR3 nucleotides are TGCGCCAGCAGCCCGGCAGGGGGGAACTATGGCTACACCTTC. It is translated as CASSPAGGNYGYTF.

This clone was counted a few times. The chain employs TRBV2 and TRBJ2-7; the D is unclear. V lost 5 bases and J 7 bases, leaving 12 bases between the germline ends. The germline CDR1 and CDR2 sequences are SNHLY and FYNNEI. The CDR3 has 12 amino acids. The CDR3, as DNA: TGTGCCAGCAGTTCAGGATTTGGGGAGCAGTACTTC. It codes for CASSSGFGEQYF. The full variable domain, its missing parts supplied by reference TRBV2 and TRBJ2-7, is EPEVTQTPSHQVTQMGQEVILRCVPISNHLYFYWYRQILGQKVEFLVSFYNNEISEKSEIFDDQFSVERPDGSNFTLKIRSTKLEDSAMYFCASSSGFGEQYFGPGTRLTVT.

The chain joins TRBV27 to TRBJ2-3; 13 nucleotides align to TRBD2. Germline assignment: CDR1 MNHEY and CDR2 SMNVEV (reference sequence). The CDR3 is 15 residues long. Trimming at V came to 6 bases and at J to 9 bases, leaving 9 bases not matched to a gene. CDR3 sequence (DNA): TGTGCCAGCAGGGACTCCGGACTAGCGGGAGACACGCAGTATTTT. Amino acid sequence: CASRDSGLAGDTQYF.

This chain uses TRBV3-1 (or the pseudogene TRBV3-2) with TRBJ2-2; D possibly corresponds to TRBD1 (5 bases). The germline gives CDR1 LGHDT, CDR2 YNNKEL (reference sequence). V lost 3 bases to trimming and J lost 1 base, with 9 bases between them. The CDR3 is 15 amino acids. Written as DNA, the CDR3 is TGTGCCAGCAGCCAGCAGACAGAGAACACCGGGGAGCTGTTTTTT. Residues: CASSQQTENTGELFF.

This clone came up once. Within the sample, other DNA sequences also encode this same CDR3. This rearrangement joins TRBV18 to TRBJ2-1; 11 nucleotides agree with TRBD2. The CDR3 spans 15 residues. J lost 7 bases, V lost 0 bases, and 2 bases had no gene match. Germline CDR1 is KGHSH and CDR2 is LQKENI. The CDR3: CASSPPVAGGNEQFF. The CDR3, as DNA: TGTGCCAGCTCACCACCCGTAGCGGGAGGGAATGAGCAGTTCTTC.